The clone carrying this T cell receptor beta chain has a count of ten or more. Antigen specificity is unknown. Libraries of TCR beta came from quantitative 5'-RACE with molecular barcodes. MiXCR, run by TCRdb on the 5' RACE reads, gives a single entry per CDR3 protein. The repertoire holds tens of thousands of distinct CDR3 sequences, with roughly 10% as singletons. The source of the sample is a study of CD8 T cells in ankylosing spondylitis. Study-level findings and limits: Past research had described some motif variants in reactive arthritis synovial fluid and blood. Significant enrichment of disease-linked clones was reportedly seen in matched ankylosing spondylitis synovial fluid. Blood from ankylosing spondylitis patients appeared to carry a characteristic roughly 8-variant TCR beta motif. Disease-associated clonotypes exhibited CD8+ identity and were relatively infrequent in peripheral blood.

V lost 7 bases and J lost 0; bases outside the gene matches: 17. Germline V gives CDR1 LNHDA, CDR2 SQIVND (reference sequence). The CDR3 sequence is 18 residues long. The sequence came from a male donor with ankylosing spondylitis. The chain carries TRBV19 and TRBJ1-1, with 7 bases lining up with TRBD1. Specimen: blood, either unsorted or a sorted T cell fraction (not recorded which). The CDR3 spells CASTGIKLSGTVNTEAFF. In DNA form, the CDR3 reads TGTGCCAGTACGGGGATAAAACTTTCCGGGACAGTGAACACTGAAGCTTTCTTT.